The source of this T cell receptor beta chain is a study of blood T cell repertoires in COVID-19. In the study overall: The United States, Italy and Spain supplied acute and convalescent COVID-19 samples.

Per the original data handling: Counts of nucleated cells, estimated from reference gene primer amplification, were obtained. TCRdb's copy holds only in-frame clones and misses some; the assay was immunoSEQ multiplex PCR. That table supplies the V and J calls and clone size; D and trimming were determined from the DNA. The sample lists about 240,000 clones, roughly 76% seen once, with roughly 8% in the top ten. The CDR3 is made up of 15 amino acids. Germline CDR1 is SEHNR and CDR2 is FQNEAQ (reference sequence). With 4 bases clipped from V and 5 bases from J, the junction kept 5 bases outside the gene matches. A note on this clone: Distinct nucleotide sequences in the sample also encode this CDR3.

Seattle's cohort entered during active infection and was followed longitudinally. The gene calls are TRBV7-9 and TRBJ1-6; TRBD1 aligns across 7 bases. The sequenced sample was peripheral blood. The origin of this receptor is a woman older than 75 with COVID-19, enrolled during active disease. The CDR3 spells CASSSGTGDNSPLHF. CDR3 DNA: TGTGCCAGCAGCTCAGGTACAGGGGATAATTCACCCCTCCACTTT. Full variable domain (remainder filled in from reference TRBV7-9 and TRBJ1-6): DTGVSQNPRHKITKRGQNVTFRCDPISEHNRLYWYRQTLGQGPEFLTYFQNEAQLEKSRLLSDRFSAERPKGSFSTLEIQRTEQGDSAMYLCASSSGTGDNSPLHFGNGTRLTVT.